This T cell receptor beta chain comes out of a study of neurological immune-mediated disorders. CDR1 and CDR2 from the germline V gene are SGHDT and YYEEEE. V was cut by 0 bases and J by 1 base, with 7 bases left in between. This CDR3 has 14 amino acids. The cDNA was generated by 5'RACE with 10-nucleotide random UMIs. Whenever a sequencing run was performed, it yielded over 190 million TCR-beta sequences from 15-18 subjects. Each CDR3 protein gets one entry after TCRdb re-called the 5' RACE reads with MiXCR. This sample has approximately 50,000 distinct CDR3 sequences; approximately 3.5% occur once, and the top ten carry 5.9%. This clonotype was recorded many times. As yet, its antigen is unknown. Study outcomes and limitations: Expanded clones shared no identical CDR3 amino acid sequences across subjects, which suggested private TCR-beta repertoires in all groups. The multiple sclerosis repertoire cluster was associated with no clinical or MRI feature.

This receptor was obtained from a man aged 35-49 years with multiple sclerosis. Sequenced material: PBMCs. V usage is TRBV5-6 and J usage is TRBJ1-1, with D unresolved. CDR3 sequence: CASSLGSANTEAFF. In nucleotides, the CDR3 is TGTGCCAGCAGCTTGGGTTCTGCGAACACTGAAGCTTTCTTT.